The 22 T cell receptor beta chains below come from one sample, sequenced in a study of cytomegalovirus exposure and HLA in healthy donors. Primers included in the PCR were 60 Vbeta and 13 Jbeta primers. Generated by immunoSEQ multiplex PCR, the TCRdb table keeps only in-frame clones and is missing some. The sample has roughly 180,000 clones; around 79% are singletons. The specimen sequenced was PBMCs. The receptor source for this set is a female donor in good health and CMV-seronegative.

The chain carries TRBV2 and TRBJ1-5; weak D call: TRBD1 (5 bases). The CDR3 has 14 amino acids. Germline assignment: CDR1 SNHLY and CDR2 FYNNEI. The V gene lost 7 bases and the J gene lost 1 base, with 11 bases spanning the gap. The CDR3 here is CASTRVGSNQPQHF. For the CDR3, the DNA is TGTGCCAGCACCAGGGTTGGGAGCAATCAGCCCCAGCATTTT.

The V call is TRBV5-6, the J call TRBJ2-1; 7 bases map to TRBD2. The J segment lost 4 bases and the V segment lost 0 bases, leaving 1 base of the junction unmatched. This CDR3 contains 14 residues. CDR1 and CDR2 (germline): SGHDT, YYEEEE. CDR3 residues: CASSLEGGYNEQFF. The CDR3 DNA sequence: TGTGCCAGCAGCTTGGAGGGAGGGTACAATGAGCAGTTCTTC.

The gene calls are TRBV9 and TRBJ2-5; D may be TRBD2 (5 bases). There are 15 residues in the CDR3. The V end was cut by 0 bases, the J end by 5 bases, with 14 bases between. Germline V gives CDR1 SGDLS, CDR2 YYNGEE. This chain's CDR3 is CASSVVPGNLETQYF. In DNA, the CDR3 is TGTGCCAGCAGCGTAGTCCCGGGGAACTTGGAGACCCAGTACTTC.

The CDR3 coding sequence is TGTGCCAGCAGCCGCGACAGGGCCCCCTATAATTCACCCCTCCACTTT. Its translation is CASSRDRAPYNSPLHF. The rearrangement uses TRBV2 and TRBJ1-6; 7 bases agree with TRBD1. Unmatched junction bases numbered 7, after V lost 6 bases and J lost 2 bases. The CDR3 runs 16 residues. CDR1 and CDR2 from the germline V gene are SNHLY and FYNNEI.

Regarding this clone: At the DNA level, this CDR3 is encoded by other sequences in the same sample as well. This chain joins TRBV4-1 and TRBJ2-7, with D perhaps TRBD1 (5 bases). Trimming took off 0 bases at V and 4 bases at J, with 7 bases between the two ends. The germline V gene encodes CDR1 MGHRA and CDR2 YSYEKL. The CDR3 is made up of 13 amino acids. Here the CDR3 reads CASSQDRGYEQYF. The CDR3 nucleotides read TGCGCCAGCAGCCAAGATAGGGGATACGAGCAGTACTTC.

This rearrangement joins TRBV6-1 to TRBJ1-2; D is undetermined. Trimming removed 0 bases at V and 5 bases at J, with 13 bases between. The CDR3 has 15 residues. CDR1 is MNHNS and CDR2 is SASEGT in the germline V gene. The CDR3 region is CASSEAPGASYGYTF. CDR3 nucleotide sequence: TGTGCCAGCAGTGAAGCGCCAGGCGCTTCATATGGCTACACCTTC.

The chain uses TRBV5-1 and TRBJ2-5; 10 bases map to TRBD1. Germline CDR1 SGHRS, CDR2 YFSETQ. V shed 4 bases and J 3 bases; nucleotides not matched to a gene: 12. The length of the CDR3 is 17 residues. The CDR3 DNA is TGCGCCAGCAGCCTCGGTTATACGACAGGGGGCGAAGAGACCCAGTACTTC. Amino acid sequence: CASSLGYTTGGEETQYF.

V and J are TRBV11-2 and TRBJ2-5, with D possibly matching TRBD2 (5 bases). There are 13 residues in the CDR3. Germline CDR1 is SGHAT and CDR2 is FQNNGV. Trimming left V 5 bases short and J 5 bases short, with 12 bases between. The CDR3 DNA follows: TGTGCCAGCAGCCCGGGGTTGGGGGAGACCCAGTACTTC. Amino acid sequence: CASSPGLGETQYF.

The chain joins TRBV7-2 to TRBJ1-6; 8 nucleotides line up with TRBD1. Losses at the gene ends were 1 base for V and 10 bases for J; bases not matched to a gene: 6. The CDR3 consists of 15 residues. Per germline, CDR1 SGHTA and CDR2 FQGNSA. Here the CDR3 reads CASSLGQGWRSPLHF. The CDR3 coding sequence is TGTGCCAGCAGCTTAGGACAGGGGTGGAGGTCACCCCTCCACTTT.

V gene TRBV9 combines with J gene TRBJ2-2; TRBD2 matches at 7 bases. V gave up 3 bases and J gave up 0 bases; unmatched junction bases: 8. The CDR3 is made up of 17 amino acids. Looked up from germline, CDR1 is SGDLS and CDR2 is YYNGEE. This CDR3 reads CASSASGYRANTGELFF. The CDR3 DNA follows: TGTGCCAGCAGCGCTAGCGGTTACAGAGCGAACACCGGGGAGCTGTTTTTT.

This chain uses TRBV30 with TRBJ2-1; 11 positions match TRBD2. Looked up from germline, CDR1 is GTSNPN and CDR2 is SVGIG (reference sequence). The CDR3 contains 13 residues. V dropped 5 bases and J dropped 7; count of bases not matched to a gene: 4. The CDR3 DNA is TGTGCCTGGGATACTAGCGGGGGAAATGAGCAGTTCTTC. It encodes CAWDTSGGNEQFF.

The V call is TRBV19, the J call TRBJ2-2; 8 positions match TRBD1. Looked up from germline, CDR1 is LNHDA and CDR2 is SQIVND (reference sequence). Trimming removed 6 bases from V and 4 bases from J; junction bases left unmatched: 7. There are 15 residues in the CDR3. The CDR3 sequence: CASSLQGAGTGELFF. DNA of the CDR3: TGTGCCAGTAGCCTTCAGGGGGCAGGCACCGGGGAGCTGTTTTTT.

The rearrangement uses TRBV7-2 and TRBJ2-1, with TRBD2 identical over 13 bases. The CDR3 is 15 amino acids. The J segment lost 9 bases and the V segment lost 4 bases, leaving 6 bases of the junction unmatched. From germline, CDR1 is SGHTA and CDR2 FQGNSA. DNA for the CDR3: TGTGCCAGCAGCTCACTAGCGGGGGGGGTGAGTGAGCAGTTCTTC. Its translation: CASSSLAGGVSEQFF.

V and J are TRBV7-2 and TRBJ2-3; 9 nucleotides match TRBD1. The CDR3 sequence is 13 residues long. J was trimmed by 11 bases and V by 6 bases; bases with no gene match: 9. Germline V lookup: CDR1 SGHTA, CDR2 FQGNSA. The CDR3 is CASSSQGAGGQYF. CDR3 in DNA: TGTGCCAGCAGTTCACAGGGGGCTGGAGGGCAGTATTTT.

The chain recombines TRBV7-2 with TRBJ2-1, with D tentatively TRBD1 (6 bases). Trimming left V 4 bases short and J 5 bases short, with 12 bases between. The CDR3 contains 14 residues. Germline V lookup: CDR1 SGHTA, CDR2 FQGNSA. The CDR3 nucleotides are TGTGCCAGCAGCTCGCCGGGACACCACAATGAGCAGTTCTTC. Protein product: CASSSPGHHNEQFF. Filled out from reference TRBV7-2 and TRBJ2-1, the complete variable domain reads GAGVSQSPSNKVTEKGKDVELRCDPISGHTALYWYRQSLGQGLEFLIYFQGNSAPDKSGLPSDRFSAERTGGSVSTLTIQRTQQEDSAVYLCASSSPGHHNEQFFGPGTRLTVL.

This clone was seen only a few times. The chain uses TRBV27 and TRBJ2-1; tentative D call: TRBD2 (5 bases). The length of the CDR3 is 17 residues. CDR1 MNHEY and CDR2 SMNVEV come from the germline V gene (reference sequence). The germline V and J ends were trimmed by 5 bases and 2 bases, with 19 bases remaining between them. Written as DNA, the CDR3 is TGTGCCAGCAGTACCCGCGGGTTAGCGTTGCCCTACAATGAGCAGTTCTTC. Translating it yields CASSTRGLALPYNEQFF.

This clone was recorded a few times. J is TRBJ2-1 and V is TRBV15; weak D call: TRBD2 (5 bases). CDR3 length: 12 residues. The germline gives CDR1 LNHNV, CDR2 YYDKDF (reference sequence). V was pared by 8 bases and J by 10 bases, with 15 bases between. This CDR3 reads CATGYPGGEQFF. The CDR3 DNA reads TGTGCCACCGGTTATCCAGGAGGCGAGCAGTTCTTC.

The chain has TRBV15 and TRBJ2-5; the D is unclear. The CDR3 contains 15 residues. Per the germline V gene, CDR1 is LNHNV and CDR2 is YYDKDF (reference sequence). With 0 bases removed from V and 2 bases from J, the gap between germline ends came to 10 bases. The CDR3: CATSRDPSFQETQYF. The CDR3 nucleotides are TGTGCCACCAGCAGAGATCCAAGCTTTCAAGAGACCCAGTACTTC.

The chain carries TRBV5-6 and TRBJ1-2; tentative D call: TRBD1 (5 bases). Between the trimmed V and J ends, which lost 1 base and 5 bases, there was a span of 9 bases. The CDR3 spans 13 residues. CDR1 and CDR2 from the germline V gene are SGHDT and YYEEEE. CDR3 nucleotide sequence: TGTGCCAGCAGCTTGACAGGACCTTATGGCTACACCTTC. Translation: CASSLTGPYGYTF.

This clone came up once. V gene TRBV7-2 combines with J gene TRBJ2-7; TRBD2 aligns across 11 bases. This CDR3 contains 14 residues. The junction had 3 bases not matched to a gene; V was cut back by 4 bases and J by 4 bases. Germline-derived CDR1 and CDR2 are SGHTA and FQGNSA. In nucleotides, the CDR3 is TGTGCCAGCAGCTCTCCTAGCGGGAGGTACGAGCAGTACTTC. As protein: CASSSPSGRYEQYF.

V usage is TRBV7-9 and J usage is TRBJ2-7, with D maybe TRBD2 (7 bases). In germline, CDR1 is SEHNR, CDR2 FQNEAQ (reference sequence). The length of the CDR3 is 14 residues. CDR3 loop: CSIPGGGQSYEQYF. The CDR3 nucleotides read TGTTCCATCCCGGGGGGCGGCCAGTCCTACGAGCAGTACTTC.

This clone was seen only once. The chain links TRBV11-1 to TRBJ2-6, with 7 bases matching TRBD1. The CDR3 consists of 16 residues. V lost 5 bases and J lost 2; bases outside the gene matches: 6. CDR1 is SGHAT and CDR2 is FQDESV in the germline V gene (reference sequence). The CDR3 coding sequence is TGTGCCAGCAGCACCCGGGACAGCACTGGGGCCAACGTCCTGACTTTC. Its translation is CASSTRDSTGANVLTF.